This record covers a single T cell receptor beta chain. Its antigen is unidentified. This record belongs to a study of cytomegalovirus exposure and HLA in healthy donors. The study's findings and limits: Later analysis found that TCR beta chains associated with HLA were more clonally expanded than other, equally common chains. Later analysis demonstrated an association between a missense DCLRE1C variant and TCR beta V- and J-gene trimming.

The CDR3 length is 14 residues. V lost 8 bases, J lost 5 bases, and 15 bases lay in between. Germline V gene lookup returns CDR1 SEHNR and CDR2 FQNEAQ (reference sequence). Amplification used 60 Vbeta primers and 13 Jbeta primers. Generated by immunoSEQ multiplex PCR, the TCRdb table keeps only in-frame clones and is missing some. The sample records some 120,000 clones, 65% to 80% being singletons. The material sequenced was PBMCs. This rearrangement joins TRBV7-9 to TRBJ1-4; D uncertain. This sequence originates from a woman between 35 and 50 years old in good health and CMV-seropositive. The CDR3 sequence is CASAGFPLNEKLFF. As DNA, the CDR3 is TGTGCCAGCGCGGGATTTCCCCTGAATGAAAAACTGTTTTTT.